This T cell receptor (beta chain) was documented in a study of T cell repertoires in cytomegalovirus infection (dated 2019 in TCRdb). Regarding the research as a whole: Peptide stimulations targeted recently identified HLA-C-restricted CMV epitopes, whose presentation resists viral immunomodulation, together with well-studied HLA-B-restricted epitopes. Because public TCR beta signatures pointed to carriage of CMV infection together with the matching HLA type, the HLA type of each donor mattered for the analysis.

What the research found in general, with its limitations: The ex vivo response was dominated by HLA-C-restricted CMV-specific TCR beta clonotypes, and the single most frequent clonotype in two of eight donors was supplied by these HLA-C-restricted clonotypes. In both this cohort and an independent roughly 350-donor cohort, the cumulative frequency of public TCR beta family members distinguished carriers of CMV infection plus the relevant HLA type.

Taken from the germline V gene, the CDR1 and CDR2 loops are MDHEN and SYDVKM. From the cysteine through the phenylalanine, the CDR3 covers 20 amino acids. Here the CDR3 DNA is all that survives: 60 bases in frame from base 1. V loses 0 bases, J loses 2 bases, and the germline ends lie 23 bases apart. The treatment or condition label, read with the paper, signifies: in vitro stimulation with specific CMV peptide epitopes to enrich CMV-specific T cells. As to this clonotype: The antigen it binds to is not known. Base quality data are lacking; no much larger clone is found one base away.

Sequencing took place on an Illumina HiSeq 1500. TCRdb trimmed the raw reads at Q25, called clones with MiXCR and kept productive beta chains. Merged by CDR3 protein, the rows form single entries marked with the most common genes and DNA. The sample records 700,000 to 900,000 distinct CDR3 sequences, 25% to 30% of which are singletons. The ten largest clones add up to about an eighth of the sample. Rearrangement joined TRBV28 to TRBJ1-5; no confident D gene assignment can be made. The origin of this receptor is a human donor in good health (CMV status not recorded). Some clones in this sample may be carry-over from other donors' samples. This specimen consisted of cultured CD8+ T cells from PBMCs, obtained from culture after CMV antigen stimulation. The DNA is TGTGCCAGCAGTTTATGCTGGTTAGGACCCCATTTTAGGGGCAATCAGCCCCAGCATTTT. The translation is CASSLCWLGPHFRGNQPQHF. The variable domain in full, with residues beyond the CDR3 obtained from the reference TRBV28 and TRBJ1-5 genes, is DVKVTQSSRYLVKRTGEKVFLECVQDMDHENMFWYRQDPGLGLRLIYFSYDVKMKEKGDIPEGYSVSREKKERFSLILESASTNQTSMYLCASSLCWLGPHFRGNQPQHFGDGTRLSIL.